This T cell receptor beta chain comes out of a study of T cells in Graves' hyperthyroidism and ophthalmopathy. Graves' hyperthyroidism was deemed stable absent ophthalmopathy progression within 18 months. Diagnosing involved the use of clinical symptoms, serum thyroxine and TRAb, thyroid ultrasound and orbital computed tomography. Fresh peripheral blood, under 13 ml, was the source of the PBMCs. Trimming took off 5 bases at V and 6 bases at J, with 11 bases between the two ends. The length of the CDR3 is 13 residues. The germline V gene encodes CDR1 SEHNR and CDR2 FQNEAQ (reference sequence). Amplified TCR beta CDR3 regions came from RNA transcripts. Researchers ran a first-round RT-PCR on the TCR CDR3 using the HTBI primer set. TCRdb reanalysed the multiplex PCR reads using MiXCR and keeps one entry per CDR3 protein. Of a few hundred thousand distinct CDR3 sequences in the sample, 15% to 20% were seen once.

Sequenced input: blood. This TCR was recovered from a man aged 40-49 years with Graves' hyperthyroidism. This rearrangement joins TRBV7-9 to TRBJ2-1; D not certain. CDR3 sequence: CASSPPRSNEQFF. CDR3 DNA sequence: TGTGCCAGCAGCCCACCGCGGAGCAATGAGCAGTTCTTC. The full variable domain, in which reference TRBV7-9 and TRBJ2-1 provide the parts outside the CDR3, is DTGVSQNPRHKITKRGQNVTFRCDPISEHNRLYWYRQTLGQGPEFLTYFQNEAQLEKSRLLSDRFSAERPKGSFSTLEIQRTEQGDSAMYLCASSPPRSNEQFFGPGTRLTVL.